A single count supports the clone carrying this T cell receptor beta chain. What it recognizes is unknown. This CDR3 comprises 16 residues. CDR1 is MNHEY, CDR2 SMNVEV, per germline (reference sequence). Trimming took off 5 bases at V and 3 bases at J, with 19 bases between the two ends. The data stem from a study of shared clonotypes between healthy human individuals. General study points: Clonotype sharing levels among donors were expected to vary with sequencing depth.

Terminally differentiated effector memory CD45RA+ cells were left out of the naive CD8 fraction, which was CD45RO-negative and positively selected for CCR7. The donors, healthy adults who were HIV-negative, had experienced no recent acute infections or vaccinations. This table comes from immunoSEQ multiplex PCR, and its TCRdb copy is limited to in-frame clones, with some not included. The table lists around 1.9 million clones, about 93% of them singletons. V usage is TRBV27 and J usage is TRBJ1-1; D not certain. This TCR was sampled from a man younger than 30 in good health. Some clones in this sample may be carry-over from other donors' samples. Sequencing was carried out using naive CD8+ T cells from PBMCs. The CDR3 bases are TGTGCCAGCAGTCCGCAGACAATAGGGAGACACACTGAAGCTTTCTTT. Amino acid sequence: CASSPQTIGRHTEAFF.